The rows below give T cell receptor beta chains drawn from one sample of a study of T cell responses to AZD1222 COVID-19 vaccine. Clones were sequenced by immunoSEQ multiplex PCR, and TCRdb holds only the in-frame ones, with some missing. The sample carries around 210,000 clones, around 94% recorded once. Sequenced material: peripheral blood, taken 28 days after the second dose of the MenACWY control vaccine. Source of these receptors: an adult who received the MenACWY meningococcal vaccine as a control. Each CDR3 is given with its conserved first and last residue. D genes are given only for firm matches. Rows may omit the clone size; those that give it use once, few, many or a size class.

D,length,J,V,size,DNA,CDR3
NA,11,TRBJ2-7,TRBV2,once,TGTGCCAGCAGCCCTTTGTACGAGCAGTACTTC,CASSPLYEQYF
NA,13,TRBJ2-7,TRBV12-3/TRBV12-4,NA,TGTGCCAGCCAGGCCGGTCCGGTTGACGAGCAGTACTTC,CASQAGPVDEQYF
TRBD1,16,TRBJ1-6,TRBV27,NA,TGTGCCAGCAGTCCGACAGGGGGCAGCTATAATTCACCCCTCCACTTT,CASSPTGGSYNSPLHF
NA,12,TRBJ2-1,TRBV25-1,NA,TGTGCCAGCAGCGACCAACTGGATGAGCAGTTCTTC,CASSDQLDEQFF
NA,16,TRBJ2-1,TRBV5-1,NA,TGCGCCAGCAGCCTCGGCTCGGGGTTCTCCTACAATGAGCAGTTCTTC,CASSLGSGFSYNEQFF
TRBD1,10,TRBJ1-2,TRBV30,NA,TGTGCCAGCAGGGGGGGAGGCTACACCTTC,CASRGGGYTF
NA,15,TRBJ2-3,TRBV7-8,NA,TGTGCCAGCAGCCCCTTGGGAATCAGCACAGATACGCAGTATTTT,CASSPLGISTDTQYF
TRBD1,15,TRBJ2-5,TRBV5-1,NA,TGCGCCAGCAGCTTGGGGGACAGCGTCCAAGAGACCCAGTACTTC,CASSLGDSVQETQYF
TRBD1,14,TRBJ2-7,TRBV3-1/TRBV3-2,NA,TGTGCCAGCAGCCACGGGACAGGGCCCTACGAGCAGTACTTC,CASSHGTGPYEQYF
TRBD1,14,TRBJ1-1,TRBV4-1,NA,TGCGCCAGCAGCCAAGTTGGGCAGGGGGCTGAAGCTTTCTTT,CASSQVGQGAEAFF
NA,17,TRBJ2-5,TRBV5-4,NA,TGTGCCAGCAGCTTGGAGGGGGGAGCGGGGAGACAAGAGACCCAGTACTTC,CASSLEGGAGRQETQYF
NA,11,TRBJ2-1,TRBV14,NA,TGTGCCAGCAGCCAGCTCACGGAGCAGTTCTTC,CASSQLTEQFF
NA,12,TRBJ2-7,TRBV6-2/TRBV6-3,NA,TGTGCCAGCAGTTACTCAGGGGGCGAGCAGTACTTC,CASSYSGGEQYF
NA,14,TRBJ2-7,TRBV9,NA,TGTGCCAGCAGCACCCGGGACAACTCCTACGAGCAGTACTTC,CASSTRDNSYEQYF
NA,13,TRBJ2-7,TRBV4-2,NA,TGTGCCAGCAGCCAAGTGGAGTCCTACGAGCAGTACTTC,CASSQVESYEQYF
TRBD1,17,TRBJ2-2,TRBV4-1,NA,TGCGCCAGCAGCCAAGATGCGTACCAGGGGGCCGGCGGGGAGCTGTTTTTT,CASSQDAYQGAGGELFF
TRBD2,13,TRBJ2-7,TRBV6-6,NA,TGTGCCAGCAGGTCTAGCGGGAAGGACGAGCAGTACTTC,CASRSSGKDEQYF
NA,12,TRBJ1-4,TRBV29-1,NA,TGCAGCGTTGACGGCCCTAATGAAAAACTGTTTTTT,CSVDGPNEKLFF
NA,16,TRBJ2-3,TRBV24-1,NA,TGTGCCACGGGGCCAGGGAGCGAGCGATCCACAGATACGCAGTATTTT,CATGPGSERSTDTQYF
TRBD1,15,TRBJ1-2,TRBV7-3,NA,TGTGCCAGCAGGTCTACTCCGGGACAGTTTTATGGCTACACCTTC,CASRSTPGQFYGYTF
TRBD1,14,TRBJ1-4,TRBV6-5,NA,TGTGCCAGCAGCTCCGGGACAGGTGGGGAAAAACTGTTTTTT,CASSSGTGGEKLFF
NA,13,TRBJ2-1,TRBV7-9,NA,TGTGCCAGCAGCCCAGGAGGGCTGAATGAGCAGTTCTTC,CASSPGGLNEQFF
NA,15,TRBJ1-1,TRBV24-1,NA,TGTGCCACCAGTGATGGAGTAAGGGGGAGCACTGAAGCTTTCTTT,CATSDGVRGSTEAFF
NA,16,TRBJ1-6,TRBV6-2/TRBV6-3,NA,TGTGCCAGCAGTTACAGATTGGGAGAGTATAATTCACCCCTCCACTTT,CASSYRLGEYNSPLHF
NA,14,TRBJ2-3,TRBV5-6,NA,TGTGCCAGCAGCTCGGGACCGTACACAGATACGCAGTATTTT,CASSSGPYTDTQYF
TRBD2,14,TRBJ2-7,TRBV6-5,NA,TGTGCCAGCAGCAGGGACTACTCGGAATACGAGCAGTACTTC,CASSRDYSEYEQYF
NA,12,TRBJ1-1,TRBV5-1,NA,TGCGCCAGCAGCTTGGAGGGGACTGAAGCTTTCTTT,CASSLEGTEAFF
NA,12,TRBJ1-2,TRBV2,NA,TGTGCCAGCAGTGGGGGGAACTATGGCTACACCTTC,CASSGGNYGYTF
NA,13,TRBJ2-1,TRBV30,NA,TGTGCCTGGAGAAAAACGTGGGGGGATGAGCAGTTCTTC,CAWRKTWGDEQFF
TRBD1,16,TRBJ2-7,TRBV7-9,NA,TGTGCCAGCAGCCCATGGACAGGGAGTGGGGATTACGAGCAGTACTTC,CASSPWTGSGDYEQYF
TRBD2,13,TRBJ2-1,TRBV6-2/TRBV6-3,NA,TGTGCCAGCAGCACCGGGACTAGCAATGAGCAGTTCTTC,CASSTGTSNEQFF
TRBD1,13,TRBJ1-1,TRBV6-5,NA,TGTGCCAGCAGCCCAGGGGGTGGCACTGAAGCTTTCTTT,CASSPGGGTEAFF
NA,15,TRBJ1-4,TRBV28,NA,TGTGCCAGCAGTCCCCGGACAGCATGGGGGGAAAAACTGTTTTTT,CASSPRTAWGEKLFF
NA,15,TRBJ2-5,TRBV19,NA,TGTGCCAGCACCCGGGGAGTCAGGTACCAAGAGACCCAGTACTTC,CASTRGVRYQETQYF
NA,13,TRBJ1-2,TRBV6-6,NA,TGTGCCAGCAGGTACCGGGACAACTATGGCTACACCTTC,CASRYRDNYGYTF
NA,17,TRBJ2-7,TRBV5-1,NA,TGCGCCAGCAGCTTGACGACAACCGGGACGGACTTAGGAGAGCAGTACTTC,CASSLTTTGTDLGEQYF
NA,13,TRBJ2-7,TRBV7-2,NA,TGTGCCAGCAGCCCCGCCCCCCTTTACGAGCAGTACTTC,CASSPAPLYEQYF
TRBD1,15,TRBJ2-2,TRBV5-1,NA,TGCGCCAGCAGCCCGACAGGGGCGAACACCGGGGAGCTGTTTTTT,CASSPTGANTGELFF
NA,16,TRBJ1-4,TRBV27,NA,TGTGCCAGCAGTTTTTCAGGAGGGGTCACTAATGAAAAACTGTTTTTT,CASSFSGGVTNEKLFF
NA,17,TRBJ2-4,TRBV28,NA,TGTGCCAGCAGTTTATGGGGGTTAGGAGGATCCAAAAACATTCAGTACTTC,CASSLWGLGGSKNIQYF
NA,13,TRBJ1-1,TRBV6-2/TRBV6-3,NA,TGTGCCAGCAGTTGGAAGGGGATCGGAGAAGCTTTCTTT,CASSWKGIGEAFF
NA,13,TRBJ1-2,TRBV12-3/TRBV12-4,NA,TGTGCCAGCAGCCGGACCCGGGTCTATGGCTACACCTTC,CASSRTRVYGYTF
NA,10,TRBJ2-1,TRBV19,NA,TGTGCCAGTAGTCGGGATGAGCAGTTCTTC,CASSRDEQFF
NA,18,TRBJ1-2,TRBV19,NA,TGTGCCAGTAGTACGGAAGCTGTTGATGAGGGCTTTAACTATGGCTACACCTTC,CASSTEAVDEGFNYGYTF
NA,12,TRBJ2-7,TRBV7-9,NA,TGTGCCAGCAGCTTAGGTGTCTACGAGCAGTACTTC,CASSLGVYEQYF
NA,15,TRBJ1-1,TRBV6-5,NA,TGTGCCAGCAGTCCCCGACAAAGGCAAGACACTGAAGCTTTCTTT,CASSPRQRQDTEAFF
NA,18,TRBJ1-1,TRBV7-9,NA,TGTGCCAGCAGGGCTTCCGGAATGGACTCCTTCGGGGGCACTGAAGCTTTCTTT,CASRASGMDSFGGTEAFF
TRBD1,13,TRBJ1-2,TRBV28,NA,TGTGCCAGCCAGACAGGGGGCTCGGGTGGCTACACCTTC,CASQTGGSGGYTF
TRBD1,14,TRBJ1-2,TRBV15,NA,TGTGCCACCAGCAGAGGGCAGGGGGCTGGTGGCTACACCTTC,CATSRGQGAGGYTF
TRBD2,15,TRBJ2-1,TRBV30,NA,TGTGCCTGGAGTACCGGTCGGGCGGGGGACAATGAGCAGTTCTTC,CAWSTGRAGDNEQFF
NA,11,TRBJ1-2,TRBV29-1,NA,TGCAGCGTTGAAGATCGCTATGGCTACACCTTC,CSVEDRYGYTF
NA,14,TRBJ1-1,TRBV6-4,NA,TGTGCCAGCAGTGACTCACCTGAAAACACTGAAGCTTTCTTT,CASSDSPENTEAFF
TRBD1,15,TRBJ1-5,TRBV28,NA,TGTGCCAGCAGTTTGGGACAGGGGAGGCATCAGCCCCAGCATTTT,CASSLGQGRHQPQHF
TRBD1,15,TRBJ1-1,TRBV7-2,NA,TGTGCCAGCAGCTCGGACAGGGGCGGCTATAATGAAGCTTTCTTT,CASSSDRGGYNEAFF